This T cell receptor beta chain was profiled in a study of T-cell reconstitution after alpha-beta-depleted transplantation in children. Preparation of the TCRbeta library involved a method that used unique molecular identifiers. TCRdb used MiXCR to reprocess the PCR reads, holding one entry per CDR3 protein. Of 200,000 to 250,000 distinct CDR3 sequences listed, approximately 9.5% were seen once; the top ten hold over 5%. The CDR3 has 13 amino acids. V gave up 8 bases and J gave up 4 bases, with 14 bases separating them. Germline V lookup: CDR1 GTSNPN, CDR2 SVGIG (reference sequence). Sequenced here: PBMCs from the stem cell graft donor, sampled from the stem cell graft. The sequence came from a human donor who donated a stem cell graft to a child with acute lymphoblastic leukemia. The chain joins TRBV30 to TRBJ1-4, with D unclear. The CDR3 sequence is CAGWTADNEKLFF. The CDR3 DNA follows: TGTGCCGGGTGGACGGCAGATAATGAAAAACTGTTTTTT.